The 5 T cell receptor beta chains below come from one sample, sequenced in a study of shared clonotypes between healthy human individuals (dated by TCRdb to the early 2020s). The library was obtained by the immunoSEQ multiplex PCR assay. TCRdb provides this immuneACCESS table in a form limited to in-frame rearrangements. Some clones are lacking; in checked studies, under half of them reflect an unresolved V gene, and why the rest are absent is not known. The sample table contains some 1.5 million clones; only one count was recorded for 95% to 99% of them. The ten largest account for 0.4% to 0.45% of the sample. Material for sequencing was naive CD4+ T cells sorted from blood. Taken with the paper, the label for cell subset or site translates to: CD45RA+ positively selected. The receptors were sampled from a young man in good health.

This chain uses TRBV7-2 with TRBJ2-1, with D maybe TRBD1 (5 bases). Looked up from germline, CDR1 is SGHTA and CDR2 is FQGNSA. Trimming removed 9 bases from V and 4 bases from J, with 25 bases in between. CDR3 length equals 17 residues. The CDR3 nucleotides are TGTGCCAGGTCGGCAGGGATTGTCGGAGTAGAGTACAATGAGCAGTTCTTC. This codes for CARSAGIVGVEYNEQFF.

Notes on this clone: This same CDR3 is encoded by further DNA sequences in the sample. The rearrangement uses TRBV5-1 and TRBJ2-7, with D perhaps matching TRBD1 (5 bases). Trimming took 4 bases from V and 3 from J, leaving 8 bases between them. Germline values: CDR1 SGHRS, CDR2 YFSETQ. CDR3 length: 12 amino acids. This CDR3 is CASSLDNYEQYF. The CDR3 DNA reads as TGCGCCAGCAGCCTGGACAACTACGAGCAGTACTTC.

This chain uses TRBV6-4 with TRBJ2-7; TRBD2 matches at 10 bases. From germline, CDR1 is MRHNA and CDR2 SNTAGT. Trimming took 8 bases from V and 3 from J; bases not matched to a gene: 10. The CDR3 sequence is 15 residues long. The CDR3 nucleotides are TGTGCCAGCTCCTCCCTAGCGGGAGCGAACTACGAGCAGTACTTC. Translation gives CASSSLAGANYEQYF.

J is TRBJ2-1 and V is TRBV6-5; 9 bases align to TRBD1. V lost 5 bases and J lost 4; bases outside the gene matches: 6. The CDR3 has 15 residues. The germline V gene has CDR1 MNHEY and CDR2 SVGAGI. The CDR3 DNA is TGTGCCAGCAGTAAAACAGGGGGCGGATACAATGAGCAGTTCTTC. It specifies CASSKTGGGYNEQFF.

CDR3 nucleotides: TGTGCCAGCAGCCAATTGGGACAGAACACCGGGGAGCTGTTTTTT. Its translation is CASSQLGQNTGELFF. The rearrangement joins TRBV4-2 to TRBJ2-2, with a tentative D call TRBD1 (6 bases). CDR1 is LGHNA and CDR2 is YNFKEQ in the germline V gene. The CDR3 extends over 15 amino acids. The V gene lost 2 bases and the J gene lost 1 base, with 8 bases spanning the gap.